This entry lists 6 T cell receptor beta chains sequenced from one sample in a study of radiotherapy plus CTLA-4 blockade in lung cancer. Some clones are missing from TCRdb's copy, which holds only in-frame ones; the method was immunoSEQ multiplex PCR. The repertoire consists of about 55,000 clones, with approximately 82% occurring once and the leading ten covering roughly 6%. Source: peripheral blood, taken from a patient treated with radiotherapy plus ipilimumab. The receptor set was obtained from a human donor with non-small cell lung cancer whose response to radiotherapy plus ipilimumab could not be evaluated.

The chain is built from TRBV18 and TRBJ2-3, with TRBD1 matching over 9 bases. Germline V CDR1 and CDR2: KGHSH, LQKENI. The length of the CDR3 is 18 residues. V lost 4 bases, J lost 0 bases, and 11 bases stayed unmatched. CDR3 sequence (DNA): TGTGCCAGCTCACGGAGAGTGACAGGGGGAGTTAGCACAGATACGCAGTATTTT. It encodes CASSRRVTGGVSTDTQYF.

CDR3 region: CASSSRGGAGETQYF. The CDR3, as DNA: TGTGCCAGCAGCTCTCGAGGGGGGGCAGGAGAGACCCAGTACTTC. V and J are TRBV7-2 and TRBJ2-5; possibly TRBD2 for D (7 bases). The V gene lost 4 bases and the J gene lost 4 bases, with 16 bases spanning the gap. Germline CDR1 and CDR2: SGHTA and FQGNSA. CDR3 length: 15 residues.

The CDR3 sequence is CASSLFYRRNEKLFF. The CDR3 region has the DNA TGTGCCAGCAGTTTATTTTACAGGCGTAATGAAAAACTGTTTTTT. The chain couples TRBV28 to TRBJ1-4, with TRBD1 as a possible D gene (5 bases). The CDR3 totals 15 residues. The V gene lost 1 base and the J gene lost 4 bases, with 10 bases spanning the gap. CDR1 and CDR2 from the germline V gene are MDHEN and SYDVKM.

V usage is TRBV14 and J usage is TRBJ2-1; D is ambiguous. The germline V gene encodes CDR1 SGHDN and CDR2 FVKESK. V dropped 0 bases and J dropped 3 bases, with 15 bases sitting between them. This CDR3 contains 17 residues. The CDR3 DNA sequence: TGTGCCAGCAGCCAAGAACGATATAGCCGTTACTACAATGAGCAGTTCTTC. Amino acids: CASSQERYSRYYNEQFF.

The chain is built from TRBV5-1 and TRBJ2-3; 10 nucleotides match TRBD2. Germline lookup yields CDR1 SGHRS and CDR2 YFSETQ. CDR3 length: 16 amino acids. V was clipped by 4 bases and J by 3 bases; unmatched bases: 8. The CDR3 nucleotides are TGCGCCAGCAGCGGATCAGCGGGAGGGGGGACAGATACGCAGTATTTT. This encodes CASSGSAGGGTDTQYF. Drawing the rest from reference TRBV5-1 and TRBJ2-3, the complete variable domain is KAGVTQTPRYLIKTRGQQVTLSCSPISGHRSVSWYQQTPGQGLQFLFEYFSETQRNKGNFPGRFSGRQFSNSRSEMNVSTLELGDSALYLCASSGSAGGGTDTQYFGPGTRLTVL.

The rearrangement joins TRBV6-5 to TRBJ2-3; D may be TRBD2 (6 bases). The CDR3 extends over 15 amino acids. Trimming cost V 0 bases and J 4 bases, with 11 bases left between them. Looked up from germline, CDR1 is MNHEY and CDR2 is SVGAGI. CDR3 amino acids: CASSYSRGTADTQYF. Written as DNA, the CDR3 is TGTGCCAGCAGTTACTCGCGGGGCACAGCAGATACGCAGTATTTT.